This TCR beta chain originates from a study of cytomegalovirus exposure and HLA in healthy donors. Primers included in the PCR were 60 Vbeta and 13 Jbeta primers. The table came from immunoSEQ multiplex PCR; TCRdb's copy has only in-frame clones and leaves some out. The sample has roughly 160,000 clones, around 79% seen once; the top ten hold 2% to 2.5%. This CDR3 comprises 11 residues. Germline V gene data show CDR1 as LNHDA and CDR2 as SQIVND (reference sequence). Findings and caveats of the study: Per a later analysis, HLA-associated TCR beta chains showed more clonal expansion than other, equally common TCR beta chains. According to an earlier analysis, most TCR beta V segments yielded productive rearrangements about 90% or about 30% of the time. One variant, a missense change in DCLRE1C, was linked in a later analysis to TCR beta V- and J-gene trimming.

As to this clone: Its antigen is undetermined. Germline and junction disagree at one end, which may indicate a read error.

The chain joins TRBV19 to TRBJ2-6; maybe TRBD2 (7 bases). This TCR was recovered from a middle-aged man in good health and CMV-seronegative. The specimen sequenced was PBMCs. The CDR3 here is CASGGANGLTF. CDR3 nucleotides: TGTGCCAGTGGGGGGGCCAACGGCCTGACTTTC.